This T cell receptor (beta chain) came from a study of human T cells and chemical hapten exposure. Turning to the study itself: Doses of diphenylcyclopropenone went to the patients' scalps weekly throughout the approximately 22-week study.

Time point given: patch test 1, 2 weeks after DPC sensitization. Treatment denoted: therapeutic diphenylcyclopropenone sensitization with weekly scalp DPC. Study observations and caveats: All donors were alopecia patients, so their immunity may differ from that of healthy people.

Many counts were recorded for this clonotype. The antigen remains unidentified. Original processing methods: The number of TCRs in each sample had a median of 95,638 and spanned roughly 23,224 to 750,000. TCRdb analysed the RACE reads with MiXCR anew, one entry per CDR3 protein. These V and J calls originate from TCRdb's pipeline instead of the authors' own analysis. The sample lists some 15,000 distinct CDR3 sequences; roughly 17% were seen once. The CDR3 runs 15 residues. With V trimmed by 7 bases and J by 3 bases, 10 bases remained unmatched. Germline V gene data show CDR1 as MNHNS and CDR2 as SASEGT.

The clonotype originates from a young woman with alopecia areata. Some clones in this sample may be carry-over from other donors' samples. This specimen consisted of whole blood, obtained in connection with sensitization to the hapten diphenylcyclopropenone (DPC). The chain joins TRBV6-1 to TRBJ1-1; 8 bases map to TRBD1. The CDR3 nucleotides are TGTGCCAGCAAAACGGACAGGGTTGGATACACTGAAGCTTTCTTT. This gives the protein CASKTDRVGYTEAFF.